A selection of T cell receptor beta chains follows, all from one sample in a study of CD8 T cells in Susac syndrome. TCRdb called the immunoSEQ multiplex PCR reads again in MiXCR, with one record for every CDR3 protein. The repertoire holds approximately 120,000 distinct CDR3 sequences, with around 94% as singletons. Material for sequencing was CD4+ T cells from PBMCs. The source is a human donor in good health. Both conserved end residues are part of each CDR3. The order of the fields is clone size, J gene, D gene, V gene, CDR3 DNA, CDR3 protein. A D gene is named only where the DNA matches it firmly. Clone size is stated in some rows and not others, as once, few, many or a class when expanded.

NA TRBJ2-2 NA TRBV9 TGTGCCAGCAGCGTAGGACGGATGGCGAACACCGGGGAGCTGTTTTTT CASSVGRMANTGELFF
NA TRBJ2-2 TRBD1 TRBV7-2 TGTGCCAGCAGCTCCCGGACAGGCACGGTGTTTTTT CASSSRTGTVFF
NA TRBJ2-3 TRBD2 TRBV6-6 TGTGCCAGCACCGTGGGGGGGACCACAGATACGCAGTATTTT CASTVGGTTDTQYF
NA TRBJ2-1 NA TRBV7-2 TGTGCCAGCAGCTTAAGAGCGGTCCCTGAGAATGAGCAGTTCTTC CASSLRAVPENEQFF
NA TRBJ1-2 NA TRBV29-1 TGCAGCGTTGGTTTGCAGGGAAGGAATGGCTACACCTTC CSVGLQGRNGYTF
NA TRBJ2-3 NA TRBV19 TGTGCCAGTAGTCAGCCCCAAGGGGATACGCAGTATTTT CASSQPQGDTQYF
NA TRBJ1-2 NA TRBV27 TGTGCCAGCTCTCACGGCTTGAGGGACTATGGCTACACCTTC CASSHGLRDYGYTF
NA TRBJ1-2 NA TRBV20-1 TGCAGTGCTAGAGATGAAGTGCTTGTTACCTATGGCTACACCTTC CSARDEVLVTYGYTF
once TRBJ2-1 NA TRBV23-1 TGCGCCAGCACCCCAGGGGGGAGATACAATGAGCAGTTCTTC CASTPGGRYNEQFF
once TRBJ2-3 TRBD1 TRBV3-1 TGTGCCAGCAGCCAAGATTTCGGGACAGGGGACGTGACAGATACGCAGTATTTT CASSQDFGTGDVTDTQYF
NA TRBJ2-3 TRBD2 TRBV9 TGTGCCAGCAGCCCTAACTTGGGAGCGGGAACAGATACGCAGTATTTT CASSPNLGAGTDTQYF
NA TRBJ1-5 TRBD1 TRBV18 TGTGCCAGCTCACCAGGACAGGGTGGCCAGCCCCAGCATTTT CASSPGQGGQPQHF
NA TRBJ2-1 NA TRBV29-1 TGCAGCGTATCACGGAATTCCAATGAGCAGTTCTTC CSVSRNSNEQFF
NA TRBJ1-5 TRBD1 TRBV18 TGTGCCAGCTCACCGGACAGGGGGAAAGGAGAGCCCCAGCATTTT CASSPDRGKGEPQHF
NA TRBJ1-1 NA TRBV6-2/TRBV6-3 TGTGCCAGCAGACCCCTACTGAACACTGAAGCTTTCTTT CASRPLLNTEAFF
once TRBJ2-3 TRBD2 TRBV20-1 TGCAGTGTCACTAGCGGGAGAGGAGATACGCAGTATTTT CSVTSGRGDTQYF
NA TRBJ2-2 NA TRBV4-3 TGCGCCAGCAGCCAAGTAGCCGGGAGCGATACCGGGGAGCTGTTTTTT CASSQVAGSDTGELFF
NA TRBJ2-1 NA TRBV30 TGTGCCTGGAGTGTACGAGGGACCCACTTAGAGTTCTTC CAWSVRGTHLEFF
NA TRBJ2-1 NA TRBV28 TGTGCCAGCAGTCTGGACCGGACCCCCCCCCACAATGAGCAGTTCTTC CASSLDRTPPHNEQFF
NA TRBJ1-1 NA TRBV6-2/TRBV6-3 TGTGCCAGCAGTCTCAGGCGTCGCAATATTATTTCGGGTCTCACTGAAGCTTTCTTT CASSLRRRNIISGLTEAFF
once TRBJ2-5 NA TRBV11-2 TGTGCCAGCAGCCCACCTCCTATCAGGGAGACCCAGTACTTC CASSPPPIRETQYF
NA TRBJ2-7 NA TRBV20-1 TGCAGTGTTACCCCGGCACCCAGGTTGTCCTACGAGCAGTACTTC CSVTPAPRLSYEQYF
once TRBJ1-2 NA TRBV11-2 TGTGCCAGCAGCTCCCGGGGCATCAAGGGAGACTACACCTTC CASSSRGIKGDYTF